This passage covers 29 T cell receptor beta chains from one sample sequenced in a study of radiotherapy plus CTLA-4 blockade in lung cancer listed by TCRdb under 2018. Libraries were constructed by the immunoSEQ multiplex PCR assay. TCRdb's version of the immuneACCESS table is confined to in-frame rearrangements and falls short of the full clone set. An unresolved V gene accounts for under half of the shortfall where checked; the remainder is of unknown origin. The sample contains around 80,000 clones, just under 75% of them found a single time. Clones ranked in the top ten supply more than 9% of the sample. Sequences were derived from peripheral blood, sampled from a patient treated with radiotherapy plus ipilimumab. The receptors here all came from a human donor with non-small cell lung cancer whose response to radiotherapy plus ipilimumab could not be evaluated.

This clone has only a few counts. The rearrangement uses TRBV5-4 and TRBJ2-1; TRBD2 matches at 11 bases. Looked up from germline, CDR1 is SGHNT and CDR2 is YYREEE (reference sequence). V lost 0 bases, J lost 7 bases, and 6 bases stayed unmatched. The CDR3 consists of 16 residues. The DNA for the CDR3 is TGTGCCAGCAGCTTGGTAAGGCTAGCGGGAGGAAATGAGCAGTTCTTC. This gives the protein CASSLVRLAGGNEQFF.

This clone was counted once. The chain is built from TRBV11-2 and TRBJ2-1, with D maybe TRBD2 (6 bases). The CDR3 runs to 15 residues. Trimming removed 5 bases from V and 0 bases from J, with 11 bases in between. The germline V gene has CDR1 SGHAT and CDR2 FQNNGV. CDR3: CASSRGTGSYNEQFF. CDR3 DNA: TGTGCCAGCAGCCGCGGGACGGGCTCCTACAATGAGCAGTTCTTC. Drawing the rest from reference TRBV11-2 and TRBJ2-1, the complete variable domain is EAGVAQSPRYKIIEKRQSVAFWCNPISGHATLYWYQQILGQGPKLLIQFQNNGVVDDSQLPKDRFSAERLKGVDSTLKIQPAKLEDSAVYLCASSRGTGSYNEQFFGPGTRLTVL.

V and J are TRBV5-1 and TRBJ2-3; 13 bases map to TRBD2. This CDR3 is built from 21 residues. The germline CDR1 and CDR2 sequences are SGHRS and YFSETQ. V was clipped by 0 bases and J by 2 bases; unmatched bases: 15. The CDR3 DNA reads as TGCGCCAGCAGCTTGGGGGCTTCAGGAACTAGCGGGAGGGCCTACACAGATACGCAGTATTTT. Its protein product is CASSLGASGTSGRAYTDTQYF.

The V gene is TRBV6-6, the J gene TRBJ1-1, with 7 bases fitting TRBD1. J lost 0 bases, V lost 2 bases, and 6 bases had no gene match. This CDR3 region has 16 residues. The V gene's germline CDR1 is MNHNY and CDR2 SVGAGI (reference sequence). The CDR3 is CASSYPGQTMNTEAFF. The DNA for the CDR3 is TGTGCCAGCAGTTACCCGGGACAGACCATGAACACTGAAGCTTTCTTT.

This clone was observed a few times. CDR3 nucleotide sequence: TGTGCCAGCAGCTGGGGGCGCGATGGCTACACCTTC. Protein product: CASSWGRDGYTF. The gene calls are TRBV7-8 and TRBJ1-2, with D possibly TRBD1 on 6 matching bases. V was shortened by 4 bases and J by 6 bases, with 9 bases between the two germline ends. This CDR3 spans 12 amino acids. Germline V CDR1 and CDR2: SGHVS, FQNEAQ.

This chain connects TRBV9 to TRBJ2-3, with unresolved D. The CDR3 is 12 residues long. The V end lost 0 bases, the J end lost 3 bases, and 2 bases lay between the germline ends. In germline, CDR1 is SGDLS, CDR2 YYNGEE. The CDR3 DNA reads as TGTGCCAGCAGCGTAGTAACAGATACGCAGTATTTT. Its translation: CASSVVTDTQYF.

This chain connects TRBV7-3 to TRBJ2-6, with 7 bases that match TRBD1. Germline assignment: CDR1 SGHTA and CDR2 FQGTGA. J lost 2 bases, V lost 3 bases, and 10 bases had no gene match. The CDR3 has 18 amino acids. CDR3 in amino acids: CASSFSTGWGTGANVLTF. In DNA, the CDR3 is TGTGCCAGCAGCTTCTCGACAGGGTGGGGGACTGGGGCCAACGTCCTGACTTTC.

The gene calls are TRBV11-3 and TRBJ1-2, with D perhaps TRBD1 (5 bases). The CDR3 length is 14 residues. V shed 5 bases and J shed 8 bases, with 18 bases lying between them. CDR1 is SGHNT and CDR2 is YENEEA in the germline V gene. CDR3 loop: CASSPQTGGGGYTF. Written as DNA, the CDR3 is TGTGCCAGCAGCCCCCAGACCGGGGGTGGGGGCTACACCTTC. The full variable domain, rest sourced from reference TRBV11-3 and TRBJ1-2, is EAGVVQSPRYKIIEKKQPVAFWCNPISGHNTLYWYLQNLGQGPELLIRYENEEAVDDSQLPKDRFSAERLKGVDSTLKIQPAELGDSAVYLCASSPQTGGGGYTFGSGTRLTVV.

This chain joins TRBV28 and TRBJ2-5, with D possibly being TRBD2 (6 bases). The length of the CDR3 is 14 residues. Germline CDR1 MDHEN, CDR2 SYDVKM. The germline V and J ends were trimmed by 9 bases and 11 bases, with 25 bases remaining between them. The CDR3 reads CASAGILFFREQYF. The CDR3 coding sequence is TGTGCCAGTGCAGGGATCCTCTTTTTTCGGGAGCAGTACTTC.

The chain has TRBV6-1 and TRBJ1-2; 7 bases are a match to TRBD1. The CDR3 covers 14 residues. From germline, CDR1 is MNHNS and CDR2 SASEGT. V lost 3 bases, J lost 4 bases, and 5 bases stayed unmatched. The CDR3 region has the DNA TGTGCCAGCAGTGACCCGGGACAGATCTATGGCTACACCTTC. As protein: CASSDPGQIYGYTF.

The chain is built from TRBV10-3 and TRBJ2-5, with 14 bases identical to TRBD2. V lost 0 bases to trimming and J lost 7 bases; unmatched junction nucleotides: 1. Germline assignment: CDR1 ENHRY and CDR2 SYGVKD. CDR3 length: 15 amino acids. CDR3 loop: CAISESGLAGATQYF. Written as DNA, the CDR3 is TGTGCCATCAGTGAGTCGGGACTAGCGGGGGCGACCCAGTACTTC.

There are a few counts of this clone. V usage is TRBV28 and J usage is TRBJ2-3; 7 bases are a match to TRBD2. The germline V gene encodes CDR1 MDHEN and CDR2 SYDVKM. CDR3 length equals 13 residues. The V gene end was trimmed by 5 bases and the J gene end by 9 bases; junction bases not matched to a gene: 8. CDR3 in amino acids: CASSPLPAGTQYF. DNA for the CDR3: TGTGCCAGCAGTCCGCTTCCAGCGGGGACGCAGTATTTT. The entire variable domain, with the rest obtained from reference TRBV28 and TRBJ2-3, is as follows: DVKVTQSSRYLVKRTGEKVFLECVQDMDHENMFWYRQDPGLGLRLIYFSYDVKMKEKGDIPEGYSVSREKKERFSLILESASTNQTSMYLCASSPLPAGTQYFGPGTRLTVL.

The J gene is TRBJ2-5, the V gene TRBV9; no definite D call. CDR1 and CDR2 from the germline V gene are SGDLS and YYNGEE. The length of the CDR3 is 15 residues. The V end lost 1 base, the J end lost 0 bases, and 10 bases lay between the germline ends. The DNA of the CDR3 is TGTGCCAGCAGCGTAAATTGGGCAGACCAAGAGACCCAGTACTTC. This codes for CASSVNWADQETQYF.

V gene TRBV6-6 combines with J gene TRBJ1-1; D may be TRBD1 (6 bases). The CDR3 has 14 amino acids. CDR1 is MNHNY, CDR2 SVGAGI, per germline (reference sequence). Trimming removed 4 bases at V and 1 base at J, with 10 bases between. The CDR3: CASSSPGQNTEAFF. The CDR3, as DNA: TGTGCCAGCAGTTCCCCGGGACAGAACACTGAAGCTTTCTTT.

The chain uses TRBV28 and TRBJ1-1; D is unresolved. CDR3 length: 14 amino acids. Trimming took 2 bases from V and 4 from J, leaving 11 bases between them. In germline, CDR1 is MDHEN, CDR2 SYDVKM. The CDR3 DNA is TGTGCCAGCAGTTTAATCGGGGAAGCCACTGAAGCTTTCTTT. This translates into CASSLIGEATEAFF.

The genes are TRBV30 and TRBJ1-4; no firm D call. Trimming took 2 bases from V and 5 from J, leaving 15 bases between them. The CDR3 consists of 15 residues. CDR1 is GTSNPN, CDR2 SVGIG, per germline (reference sequence). CDR3 DNA sequence: TGTGCCTGGAGTCCAGTAAGTCGAAAAAATGAAAAACTGTTTTTT. This encodes CAWSPVSRKNEKLFF.

This clone was observed a few times. This chain uses TRBV10-3 with TRBJ1-5, with TRBD1 matching 7 bases. Germline CDR1 and CDR2: ENHRY and SYGVKD. Trimming took 2 bases from V and 2 from J; bases not matched to a gene: 3. CDR3 length: 15 residues. In nucleotides, the CDR3 is TGTGCCATCAGTGAGCCCGACAGGGGCAATCAGCCCCAGCATTTT. Translation: CAISEPDRGNQPQHF.

This clone has a single count. The chain has TRBV7-8 and TRBJ2-2; 8 bases match TRBD1. Germline CDR1 and CDR2: SGHVS and FQNEAQ. Trimming took 5 bases from V and 7 from J; bases not matched to a gene: 12. CDR3 length: 16 amino acids. CDR3 region: CASSRTDRVLGGELFF. CDR3 DNA sequence: TGTGCCAGCAGCCGGACGGACAGGGTCTTGGGCGGGGAGCTGTTTTTT.

The V gene is TRBV4-1, the J gene TRBJ1-2; 8 bases are shared with TRBD1. The trim removed 0 bases at V and 6 bases at J, leaving 6 bases unmatched. CDR3 length equals 15 residues. The V gene's germline CDR1 is MGHRA and CDR2 YSYEKL. This CDR3 is CASSQDDRGVNGYTF. CDR3 in DNA: TGCGCCAGCAGCCAAGACGACAGGGGTGTTAATGGCTACACCTTC.

This clone appeared once. The J gene is TRBJ2-1, the V gene TRBV5-1; weak D call: TRBD1 (6 bases). V shed 4 bases and J shed 0 bases, with 14 bases lying between them. The CDR3 contains 16 residues. CDR1 is SGHRS and CDR2 is YFSETQ in the germline V gene. The CDR3 here is CASSRAGDNSYNEQFF. CDR3 nucleotide sequence: TGCGCCAGCAGCCGAGCCGGGGACAACTCCTACAATGAGCAGTTCTTC.

The chain recombines TRBV15 with TRBJ1-1; 9 bases align to TRBD1. The V gene end was trimmed by 8 bases and the J gene end by 1 base; junction bases not matched to a gene: 8. This CDR3 comprises 15 residues. Germline V lookup: CDR1 LNHNV, CDR2 YYDKDF (reference sequence). The CDR3 DNA reads as TGTGCCACCGCACCAACAGGGGGCGCGAACACTGAAGCTTTCTTT. Translated, it gives CATAPTGGANTEAFF.

V gene TRBV7-9 combines with J gene TRBJ2-1; 8 positions match TRBD2. The germline V gene encodes CDR1 SEHNR and CDR2 FQNEAQ (reference sequence). This CDR3 has 19 amino acids. V was clipped by 1 base and J by 3 bases; unmatched bases: 14. CDR3 in DNA: TGTGCCAGCAGCTTAGGACTCCTCTTGGCGGGAGGATTCTACAATGAGCAGTTCTTC. This codes for CASSLGLLLAGGFYNEQFF. Variable domain in full (rest from reference TRBV7-9 and TRBJ2-1): DTGVSQNPRHKITKRGQNVTFRCDPISEHNRLYWYRQTLGQGPEFLTYFQNEAQLEKSRLLSDRFSAERPKGSFSTLEIQRTEQGDSAMYLCASSLGLLLAGGFYNEQFFGPGTRLTVL.

The gene calls are TRBV30 and TRBJ1-1; tentative D call: TRBD1 (6 bases). The V and J ends lost 3 bases and 7 bases respectively, with 18 bases between them. CDR1 is GTSNPN, CDR2 SVGIG, per germline (reference sequence). This CDR3 is built from 14 residues. The CDR3 spells CAWRRRWGPGEAFF. CDR3 nucleotide sequence: TGTGCCTGGAGGCGACGCTGGGGGCCCGGTGAAGCTTTCTTT.

This clone was found a few times. The chain uses TRBV4-2 and TRBJ1-2; D may be TRBD1 (5 bases). This CDR3 spans 13 amino acids. CDR1 and CDR2 (germline): LGHNA, YNFKEQ. V gave up 4 bases and J gave up 3 bases, with 9 bases separating them. The CDR3 sequence: CASSPDTYYGYTF. Here the CDR3 DNA reads TGTGCCAGCAGCCCGGACACCTACTATGGCTACACCTTC.

The chain carries TRBV6-6 and TRBJ1-2; D is ambiguous. The germline V gene encodes CDR1 MNHNY and CDR2 SVGAGI (reference sequence). The CDR3 totals 12 residues. V was trimmed by 2 bases and J by 8 bases, leaving 9 bases between them. CDR3: CASSYEGHGYTF. The CDR3 DNA sequence: TGTGCCAGCAGTTACGAGGGCCACGGCTACACCTTC.

The rearrangement links TRBV7-2 to TRBJ1-5; TRBD1 matches at 7 bases. Germline values: CDR1 SGHTA, CDR2 FQGNSA. J lost 4 bases, V lost 3 bases, and 6 bases had no gene match. This CDR3 has 15 residues. The CDR3 nucleotides are TGTGCCAGCAGCTTCGTGACAGGGCAGAATCAGCCCCAGCATTTT. Encoded protein: CASSFVTGQNQPQHF.

The CDR3 reads CSVEARGTGVDGYTF. CDR3 sequence (DNA): TGCAGCGTTGAAGCCAGAGGGACAGGGGTCGATGGCTACACCTTC. The chain links TRBV29-1 to TRBJ1-2; TRBD1 aligns across 10 bases. J was trimmed by 6 bases and V by 1 base; bases with no gene match: 8. Germline values: CDR1 SQVTM, CDR2 ANQGSEA. The CDR3 is 15 residues long.

The V call is TRBV5-6, the J call TRBJ2-7; D is possibly TRBD1 (5 bases). Germline values: CDR1 SGHDT, CDR2 YYEEEE. Between the trimmed V and J ends, which lost 2 bases and 3 bases, there was a span of 9 bases. The CDR3 sequence is 13 residues long. This chain's CDR3 is CASSFRGNYEQYF. The CDR3 nucleotides are TGTGCCAGCAGCTTTAGGGGAAACTACGAGCAGTACTTC.

The chain is built from TRBV12-5 and TRBJ1-1; unclear D gene. Germline CDR1 is LGHNT and CDR2 is FRNRAP. This CDR3 spans 14 amino acids. With 4 bases removed from V and 7 bases from J, the gap between germline ends came to 16 bases. CDR3 DNA sequence: TGTGCTAGTGGTTCCCAGGTACGGGGAGATGAAGCTTTCTTT. Translating it yields CASGSQVRGDEAFF.